This TCR beta chain comes out of a study of CD8+ T cells in alopecia areata. On the study more broadly: People stayed on tofacitinib for 6 to 18 months, then stopped the drug for 6 months.

cDNA prepared by RNA extraction and subsequent reverse transcription served as the template for sequencing. TCRdb keeps only in-frame clones here, not all; method: immunoSEQ multiplex PCR. The data hold 60,000 to 85,000 clones, with approximately 28% observed a single time. Study observations and caveats: In scalp and blood during tofacitinib, many expanded lesional clones persisted. Clonality in the scalp and expanded CD8+ clones ranked among the top 100 were significantly decreased by tofacitinib.

Treatment meaning: oral pan-JAK inhibitor, 5-10 mg twice daily. Samples from alopecia areata patients were lesional scalp punch biopsies and peripheral blood. On this clone itself: Its antigen is still unknown.

This CDR3 has 14 residues. The germline gives CDR1 SGHRS, CDR2 YFSETQ. V was clipped by 0 bases and J by 0 bases, with 6 bases between them. The V gene is TRBV5-1, the J gene TRBJ1-1, with no clear D. This receptor was identified in a human donor with alopecia areata. Sequencing was performed on CD8+ T cells sorted from blood, taken at week 4, from a patient treated with tofacitinib. The CDR3 DNA sequence: TGCGCCAGCAGCTTGGGAGGACTGAACACTGAAGCTTTCTTT. Amino acids: CASSLGGLNTEAFF.